One sample yielded the 8 T cell receptor beta chains listed below, sequenced in a study of blood T cell repertoires in COVID-19. Generated by immunoSEQ multiplex PCR, the TCRdb table keeps only in-frame clones and is missing some. Here the sample spans 90,000 to 120,000 clones, around 89% being singletons. Specimen: peripheral blood. All receptors derive from a man over 45 with active or convalescent COVID-19.

The chain uses TRBV7-2 and TRBJ2-3; perhaps TRBD1 as D (6 bases). The V end was cut by 2 bases, the J end by 1 base, with 22 bases between. The CDR3 contains 19 residues. Per the germline V gene, CDR1 is SGHTA and CDR2 is FQGNSA. The DNA for the CDR3 is TGTGCCAGCAGCTTAATTTCCTCAGGGGTCGGGTTCGGCACAGATACGCAGTATTTT. This sequence encodes CASSLISSGVGFGTDTQYF.

This chain links TRBV28 with TRBJ1-1; no clear D. The CDR3 totals 13 residues. V was trimmed by 2 bases and J by 4 bases, leaving 8 bases between them. Germline V lookup: CDR1 MDHEN, CDR2 SYDVKM. CDR3 in DNA: TGTGCCAGCAGTTTACAGGTTGGCACTGAAGCTTTCTTT. As protein: CASSLQVGTEAFF. The full variable domain, its missing parts supplied by reference TRBV28 and TRBJ1-1, is DVKVTQSSRYLVKRTGEKVFLECVQDMDHENMFWYRQDPGLGLRLIYFSYDVKMKEKGDIPEGYSVSREKKERFSLILESASTNQTSMYLCASSLQVGTEAFFGQGTRLTVV.

The CDR3 spells CAAAGTGPREGPYEQYF. CDR3 nucleotides: TGTGCAGCAGCCGGGACAGGGCCTCGCGAGGGACCCTACGAGCAGTACTTC. This chain uses TRBV21-1 with TRBJ2-7; TRBD1 is the table's D call, not checked against the DNA. TRBV21-1 is annotated as a pseudogene. This CDR3 has 17 residues.

In its sample, this clone was seen once. V gene TRBV9 combines with J gene TRBJ1-2; D gene ambiguous. CDR1 is SGDLS, CDR2 YYNGEE, per germline. Trimming removed 7 bases at V and 8 bases at J, with 6 bases between. The CDR3 has 9 residues. For the CDR3, the DNA is TGTGCCAGCGACTCGGGCTACACCTTC. This encodes CASDSGYTF.

Points on this clone: One junction end disagrees with the germline gene, perhaps due to a read error. This chain connects TRBV7-7 to TRBJ1-4, with D uncertain. Per germline, CDR1 SSHAT and CDR2 FNYEAQ (reference sequence). The CDR3 runs to 16 residues. The CDR3 DNA reads TGTGCCAGCAGCATAGCTTGGGTTTCGGGGAGGGAAAAACTGTTTTTT. Protein product: CASSIAWVSGREKLFF.

This chain links TRBV5-1 with TRBJ2-6; D possibly corresponds to TRBD1 (6 bases). The V and J ends lost 4 bases and 4 bases respectively, with 15 bases between them. The CDR3 runs 16 residues. CDR1 is SGHRS and CDR2 is YFSETQ in the germline V gene. CDR3 coding DNA: TGCGCCAGCAGCGACGCAACAGGGTTAGGGGCCAACGTCCTGACTTTC. Its translation: CASSDATGLGANVLTF. The full variable domain, completed using reference TRBV5-1 and TRBJ2-6, is KAGVTQTPRYLIKTRGQQVTLSCSPISGHRSVSWYQQTPGQGLQFLFEYFSETQRNKGNFPGRFSGRQFSNSRSEMNVSTLELGDSALYLCASSDATGLGANVLTFGAGSRLTVL.

The CDR3 nucleotides are TGTGCCAGCAGTTACTCCCGACAGTATAGCAATCAGCCCCAGCATTTT. Translated, it gives CASSYSRQYSNQPQHF. The chain recombines TRBV6-5 with TRBJ1-5; the D gene is possibly TRBD1 (5 bases). The CDR3 runs to 16 residues. Germline CDR1 is MNHEY and CDR2 is SVGAGI. V lost 0 bases, J lost 0 bases, and 9 bases lay in between.

V usage is TRBV5-6 and J usage is TRBJ2-2; possibly TRBD2 for D (6 bases). Per the germline V gene, CDR1 is SGHDT and CDR2 is YYEEEE. V lost 2 bases and J lost 6, with 14 bases in between. This CDR3 region has 15 residues. CDR3 amino acids: CASSFDGSSPGELFF. CDR3 bases: TGTGCCAGCAGCTTTGACGGGAGTAGCCCCGGGGAGCTGTTTTTT.